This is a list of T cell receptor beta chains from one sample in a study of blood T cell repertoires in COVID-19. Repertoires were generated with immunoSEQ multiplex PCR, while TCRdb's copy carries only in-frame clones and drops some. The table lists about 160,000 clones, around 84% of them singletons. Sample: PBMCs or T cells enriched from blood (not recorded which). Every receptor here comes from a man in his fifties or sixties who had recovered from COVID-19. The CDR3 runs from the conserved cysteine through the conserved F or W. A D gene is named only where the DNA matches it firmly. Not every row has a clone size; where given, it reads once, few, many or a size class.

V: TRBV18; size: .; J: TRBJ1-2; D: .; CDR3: CASSPRSQGVAGYTF; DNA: TGTGCCAGCTCACCACGGTCACAGGGTGTCGCTGGCTACACCTTC
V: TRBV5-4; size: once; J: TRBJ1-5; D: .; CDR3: CASSLQGSNQPQHF; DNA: TGTGCCAGCAGCCTACAGGGAAGCAATCAGCCCCAGCATTTT
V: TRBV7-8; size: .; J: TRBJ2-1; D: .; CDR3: CASSSYTGGYNEQFF; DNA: TGTGCCAGCAGCTCGTATACCGGGGGCTACAATGAGCAGTTCTTC
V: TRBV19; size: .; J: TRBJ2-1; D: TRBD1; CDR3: CASSIPKTGVNEQFF; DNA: TGTGCCAGTAGTATACCGAAGACAGGGGTCAATGAGCAGTTCTTC
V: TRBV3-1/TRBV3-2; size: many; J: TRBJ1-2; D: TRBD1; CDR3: CASSPWTGQYGYTF; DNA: TGTGCCAGCAGCCCTTGGACAGGCCAATATGGCTACACCTTC
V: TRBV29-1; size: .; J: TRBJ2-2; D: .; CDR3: CSVNQGTGELFF; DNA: TGCAGCGTTAATCAGGGGACCGGGGAGCTGTTTTTT
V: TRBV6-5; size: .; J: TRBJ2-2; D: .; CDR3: CASRLQGSNTGELFF; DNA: TGTGCCAGCAGACTACAGGGTTCGAACACCGGGGAGCTGTTTTTT
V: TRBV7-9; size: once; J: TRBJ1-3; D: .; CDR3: CASSQTGPNTIYF; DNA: TGTGCCAGCAGCCAAACAGGGCCGAACACCATATATTTT
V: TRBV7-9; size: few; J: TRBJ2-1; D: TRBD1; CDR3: CASSLEQGFDEQFF; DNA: TGTGCCAGCAGCTTAGAACAGGGGTTCGATGAGCAGTTCTTC
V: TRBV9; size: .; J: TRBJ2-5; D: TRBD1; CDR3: CASSRTGEETQYF; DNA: TGTGCCAGCAGCCGGACAGGGGAGGAGACCCAGTACTTC
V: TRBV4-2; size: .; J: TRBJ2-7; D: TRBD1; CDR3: CASSQDPGTGTYEQYF; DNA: TGTGCCAGCAGCCAAGACCCCGGGACAGGGACCTACGAGCAGTACTTC
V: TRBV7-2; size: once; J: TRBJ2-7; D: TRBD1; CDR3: CASSLVGTGKLYEQYF; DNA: TGTGCCAGCAGCTTAGTTGGGACAGGGAAGCTCTACGAGCAGTACTTC
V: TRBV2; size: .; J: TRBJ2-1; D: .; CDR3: CASSGRVRGQFF; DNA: TGTGCCAGCAGTGGAAGGGTTAGGGGGCAGTTCTTC
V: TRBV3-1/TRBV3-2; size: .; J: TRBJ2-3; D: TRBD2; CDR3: CASSLTSGGLTSTDTQYF; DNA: TGTGCCAGCAGCCTCACTAGCGGGGGGCTTACTAGCACAGATACGCAGTATTTT
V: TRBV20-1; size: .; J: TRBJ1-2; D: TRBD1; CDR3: CSASPQGSNYGYTF; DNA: TGCAGTGCTAGTCCACAGGGGTCCAACTATGGCTACACCTTC
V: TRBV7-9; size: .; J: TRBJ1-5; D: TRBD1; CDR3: CASSLESGGNQPQHF; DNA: TGTGCCAGCAGCTTAGAGTCAGGGGGGAATCAGCCCCAGCATTTT
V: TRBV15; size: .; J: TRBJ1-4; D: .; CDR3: CATSPRQAATNEKLFF; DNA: TGTGCCACCAGTCCGCGACAGGCGGCAACTAATGAAAAACTGTTTTTT
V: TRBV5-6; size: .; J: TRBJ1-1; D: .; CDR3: CASSLFGMNTEAFF; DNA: TGTGCCAGCAGCTTATTCGGTATGAACACTGAAGCTTTCTTT
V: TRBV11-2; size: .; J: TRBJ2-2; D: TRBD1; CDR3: CASSLAVGQSNTGELFF; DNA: TGTGCCAGCAGCTTAGCGGTGGGACAGTCGAACACCGGGGAGCTGTTTTTT
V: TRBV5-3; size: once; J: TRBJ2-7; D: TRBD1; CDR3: CARSWRQGAPLSYEQYF; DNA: TGTGCCAGAAGCTGGCGACAGGGGGCCCCCCTTTCCTACGAGCAGTACTTC
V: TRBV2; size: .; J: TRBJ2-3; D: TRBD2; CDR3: CASSASGGTDTQYF; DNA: TGTGCCAGCAGTGCTAGCGGGGGCACAGATACGCAGTATTTT
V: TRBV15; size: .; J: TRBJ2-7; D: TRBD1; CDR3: CATSRVGQSSYEQYF; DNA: TGTGCCACCAGCAGAGTGGGACAGAGCTCCTACGAGCAGTACTTC
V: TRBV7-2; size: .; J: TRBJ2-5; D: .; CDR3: CASTWGGVGETQYF; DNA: TGTGCCAGCACTTGGGGCGGGGTGGGGGAGACCCAGTACTTC
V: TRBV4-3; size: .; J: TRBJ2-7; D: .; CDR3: CASSQGTGRADYEQYF; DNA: TGCGCCAGCAGCCAAGGTACGGGAAGAGCTGATTACGAGCAGTACTTC
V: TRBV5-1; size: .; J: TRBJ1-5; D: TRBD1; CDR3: CASSFGTGQGQPQHF; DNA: TGCGCCAGCAGCTTCGGGACAGGGCAGGGTCAGCCCCAGCATTTT
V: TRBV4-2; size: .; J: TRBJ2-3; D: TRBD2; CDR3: CASSHPGLADFTDTQYF; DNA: TGTGCCAGCAGCCATCCGGGACTAGCGGACTTCACAGATACGCAGTATTTT
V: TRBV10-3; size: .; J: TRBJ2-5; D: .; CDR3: CAINRQEQETQYF; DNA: TGTGCCATCAATAGACAGGAGCAAGAGACCCAGTACTTC
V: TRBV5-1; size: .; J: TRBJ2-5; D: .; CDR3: CASSHRVGVHQETQYF; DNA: TGCGCCAGCAGCCACAGGGTAGGGGTCCACCAAGAGACCCAGTACTTC
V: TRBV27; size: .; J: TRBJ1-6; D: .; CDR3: CASSSRHNSPLHF; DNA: TGTGCCAGCAGTTCCAGGCATAATTCACCCCTCCACTTT
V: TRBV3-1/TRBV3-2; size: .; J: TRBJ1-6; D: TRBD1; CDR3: CASSHSWGQANSPLHF; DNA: TGTGCCAGCAGCCATTCCTGGGGACAGGCTAATTCACCCCTCCACTTT
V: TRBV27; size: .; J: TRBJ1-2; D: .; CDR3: CASSLSGGLGYTF; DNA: TGTGCCAGCAGTTTATCGGGGGGGCTTGGCTACACCTTC
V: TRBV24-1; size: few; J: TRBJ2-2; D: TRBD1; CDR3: CATSAGGRTGELFF; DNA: TGTGCCACCAGCGCAGGGGGCAGGACCGGGGAGCTGTTTTTT
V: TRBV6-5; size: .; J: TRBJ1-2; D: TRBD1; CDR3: CASSQIYRGNYGYTF; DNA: TGTGCCAGCAGTCAAATCTACAGGGGAAACTATGGCTACACCTTC
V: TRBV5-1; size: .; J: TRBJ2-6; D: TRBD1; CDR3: CASSLLDRGHSGANVLTF; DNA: TGCGCCAGCAGCTTGCTTGACAGGGGACACTCTGGGGCCAACGTCCTGACTTTC
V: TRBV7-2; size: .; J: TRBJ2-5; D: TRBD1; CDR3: CASSSRDGQVLGRTQYF; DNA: TGTGCCAGCAGCTCGAGGGACGGACAGGTCCTTGGGAGGACCCAGTACTTC
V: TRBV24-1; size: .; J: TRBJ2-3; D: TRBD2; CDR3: CATSDFPPKRGETDTQYF; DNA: TGTGCCACCAGTGATTTCCCCCCAAAGCGGGGGGAGACAGATACGCAGTATTTT
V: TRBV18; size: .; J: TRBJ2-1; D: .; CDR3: CASSLARDYNEQFF; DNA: TGTGCCAGCTCACTCGCGAGAGACTACAATGAGCAGTTCTTC
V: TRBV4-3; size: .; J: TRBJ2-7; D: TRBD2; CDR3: CASRMALAEPYEQYF; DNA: TGCGCCAGCAGAATGGCCCTAGCGGAACCATACGAGCAGTACTTC
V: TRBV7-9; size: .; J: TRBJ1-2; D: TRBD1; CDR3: CASSSTGDYGYTF; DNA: TGTGCCAGCAGCTCAACAGGGGACTATGGCTACACCTTC
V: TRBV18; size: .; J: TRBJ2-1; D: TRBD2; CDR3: CASSPKRGGRVAEQFF; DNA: TGTGCCAGCTCACCTAAGCGGGGGGGCCGTGTCGCTGAGCAGTTCTTC
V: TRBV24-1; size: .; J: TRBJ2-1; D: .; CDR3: CATSGHPGGEQFF; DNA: TGTGCCACCAGTGGGCACCCCGGGGGTGAGCAGTTCTTC